This is a list of T cell receptor beta chains from one sample in a study of blood T cell repertoires in COVID-19. Generated by immunoSEQ multiplex PCR, the TCRdb table keeps only in-frame clones and is missing some. The sample contains a few hundred thousand clones, 88% of which appear only once. Sequenced sample: PBMCs or T cells enriched from blood (not recorded which). Receptors originate from a woman aged 25 to 39 who had been exposed to COVID-19. Each CDR3 is given with its conserved first and last residue. The D gene is left open where the match is weak. Clone size is stated in some rows and not others, as once, few, many or a class when expanded.

NA	TRBV5-6	15	TRBD1	TRBJ2-6	TGTGCCAGCAGCCTCCAGGGGGCTGGGGCCAACGTCCTGACTTTC	CASSLQGAGANVLTF
NA	TRBV28	15	TRBD1	TRBJ2-7	TGTGCCAGCAGTTTACCCACAGGGGGCGTCTACGAGCAGTACTTC	CASSLPTGGVYEQYF
NA	TRBV11-2	15	TRBD2	TRBJ2-2	TGTGCCAGCAGCTTCCTAGCGGGAGCAGGCGGGGAGCTGTTTTTT	CASSFLAGAGGELFF
NA	TRBV27	15	NA	TRBJ1-5	TGTGCCAGCAGTTTAATAGGGGGAGGCAATCAGCCCCAGCATTTT	CASSLIGGGNQPQHF
NA	TRBV18	15	NA	TRBJ1-2	TGTGCCAGCTCACCAGAGGGGACAACTAACTATGGCTACACCTTC	CASSPEGTTNYGYTF
NA	TRBV11-3	13	TRBD1	TRBJ1-1	TGTGCCAGCAGCCGTACTCGACAGGGGGAAGCTTTCTTT	CASSRTRQGEAFF
once	TRBV6-5	14	NA	TRBJ2-5	TGTGCCAGCAGTTACTCGACAGGCCTTGGGACCCAGTACTTC	CASSYSTGLGTQYF
NA	TRBV11-2	11	NA	TRBJ1-1	TGTGCCAGCAGCTGGAGGGGAGAAGCTTTCTTT	CASSWRGEAFF
NA	TRBV3-1/TRBV3-2	15	TRBD1	TRBJ1-5	TGTGCCAGCGGGACAGGGGGGATTAGCAATCAGCCCCAGCATTTT	CASGTGGISNQPQHF
few	TRBV3-1/TRBV3-2	15	TRBD1	TRBJ1-1	TGTGCCAGCACCCTGGGACAGGGGGGATACACTGAAGCTTTCTTT	CASTLGQGGYTEAFF
NA	TRBV2	14	TRBD1	TRBJ1-5	TGTGCCAGCAGGTCCGGGACAGCCAATCAGCCCCAGCATTTT	CASRSGTANQPQHF
NA	TRBV10-3	12	NA	TRBJ2-3	TGTGCCATCAGTGAGGACACCTATACGCAGTATTTT	CAISEDTYTQYF
NA	TRBV19	16	NA	TRBJ2-2	TGTGCCAGTAGTACCGGGACTTTTATGAACACCGGGGAGCTGTTTTTT	CASSTGTFMNTGELFF
NA	TRBV12-3/TRBV12-4	12	NA	TRBJ1-1	TGTGCCAGCAGTTTCGAGAGGGCCGGTGCTTTCTTT	CASSFERAGAFF
once	TRBV19	14	NA	TRBJ2-7	TGTGCCAGTAGTATGGGTGAGCGGCTATACGAGCAGTACTTC	CASSMGERLYEQYF
NA	TRBV5-1	19	TRBD2	TRBJ2-3	TGCGCCAGCAGCTTGTCGAGGACTAGCGGGGTTCTTAACACAGATACGCAGTATTTT	CASSLSRTSGVLNTDTQYF
NA	TRBV5-6	16	TRBD1	TRBJ1-1	TGTGCCAGCAGCTTGGTTCCAGGGGGCATGAACACTGAAGCTTTCTTT	CASSLVPGGMNTEAFF
NA	TRBV5-1	16	TRBD1	TRBJ2-7	TGCGCCAGCAGCTTGGAAGGGCTTGGACAGGGCTACGAGCAGTACTTC	CASSLEGLGQGYEQYF
NA	TRBV27	17	TRBD1	TRBJ2-3	TGTGCCAGCAGTTACTCTTCTGGGGACAGGGGCACAGATACGCAGTATTTT	CASSYSSGDRGTDTQYF
NA	TRBV6-5	13	TRBD2	TRBJ2-5	TGTGCCGGGGGGACTACCCCCGGAGAGACCCAGTACTTC	CAGGTTPGETQYF
NA	TRBV6-5	14	TRBD2	TRBJ2-1	TGTGCCAGCAGCGCTAGCGGGGTATACAATGAGCAGTTCTTC	CASSASGVYNEQFF
NA	TRBV6-5	13	TRBD1	TRBJ1-2	TGTGCCTCACGACAGGGTAGTGCCTATGGCTACACCTTC	CASRQGSAYGYTF
NA	TRBV7-7	13	TRBD2	TRBJ2-1	TGTGCCAGCAGCTTAGAAGCGGGAGAAGTGCAGTTCTTC	CASSLEAGEVQFF